The next 26 T cell receptor beta chains were all read from a single sample in a study of blood T cell repertoires in COVID-19. Assay: immunoSEQ multiplex PCR; the TCRdb copy retains only in-frame clones and omits some. The data hold a few hundred thousand clones, with around 82% observed a single time. Specimen: PBMCs or T cells enriched from blood (not recorded which). These receptors all come from a man aged 50-60 years who had recovered from COVID-19.

The CDR3 region has the DNA TGCGCCAGCAGTTCGGGAGAGGGTTTTGCAGGGCAGTACTTC. This translates into CASSSGEGFAGQYF. V is TRBV5-1 and J is TRBJ2-7, with D possibly being TRBD2 (6 bases). This CDR3 is 14 amino acids long. Deletions cut 5 bases from V and 9 bases from J, with 21 bases between. Germline values: CDR1 SGHRS, CDR2 YFSETQ.

V and J are TRBV12-5 and TRBJ2-3, with 7 bases identical to TRBD2. V shed 6 bases, J shed 3 bases, and the junction held 9 bases outside the gene matches. Germline assignment: CDR1 LGHNT and CDR2 FRNRAP. This CDR3 spans 15 amino acids. In nucleotides, the CDR3 is TGTGCTAGTGGGCTGGGGGGGGGAAGGACAGATACGCAGTATTTT. It translates to CASGLGGGRTDTQYF. The full variable domain, in which reference TRBV12-5 and TRBJ2-3 provide the parts outside the CDR3, is DARVTQTPRHKVTEMGQEVTMRCQPILGHNTVFWYRQTMMQGLELLAYFRNRAPLDDSGMPKDRFSAEMPDATLATLKIQPSEPRDSAVYFCASGLGGGRTDTQYFGPGTRLTVL.

The V call is TRBV10-1, the J call TRBJ2-3; perhaps TRBD2 as D (5 bases). There are 13 residues in the CDR3. Germline CDR1 WNHNN, CDR2 SYGVQD (reference sequence). V dropped 4 bases and J dropped 4 bases, with 9 bases sitting between them. The DNA for the CDR3 is TGCGCCAGCAGTGCGAGGGTCGCAGATACGCAGTATTTT. It codes for CASSARVADTQYF.

The chain links TRBV5-1 to TRBJ2-7; no firm D call. This CDR3 has 13 amino acids. The V end lost 4 bases, the J end lost 1 base, and 9 bases lay between the germline ends. From germline, CDR1 is SGHRS and CDR2 YFSETQ. CDR3 in amino acids: CASSSYKSYEQYF. The CDR3 nucleotides are TGCGCCAGCAGCAGTTACAAGTCCTACGAGCAGTACTTC. Looking up the rest from reference TRBV5-1 and TRBJ2-7 gives the full variable domain: KAGVTQTPRYLIKTRGQQVTLSCSPISGHRSVSWYQQTPGQGLQFLFEYFSETQRNKGNFPGRFSGRQFSNSRSEMNVSTLELGDSALYLCASSSYKSYEQYFGPGTRLTVT.

This chain links TRBV10-3 with TRBJ2-3, with 13 bases aligning to TRBD2. Trimming cost V 6 bases and J 4 bases; bases outside gene matches: 7. The CDR3 is 16 amino acids. Germline values: CDR1 ENHRY, CDR2 SYGVKD. The CDR3 DNA sequence: TGTGCCATCAGCCCCGGACTAGCGGGAGACGCAGATACGCAGTATTTT. As protein: CAISPGLAGDADTQYF.

The chain carries TRBV2 and TRBJ1-5, with TRBD1 matching over 8 bases. CDR3 length: 15 residues. Germline V gene sequence: CDR1 SNHLY, CDR2 FYNNEI. V lost 6 bases and J lost 2; bases outside the gene matches: 6. CDR3 sequence (DNA): TGTGCCAGCAGCGGTGACAGGGGCGGCAATCAGCCCCAGCATTTT. Translation gives CASSGDRGGNQPQHF.

This CDR3 is CASYGRGVGEQFF. DNA of the CDR3: TGTGCCAGCTACGGACGGGGGGTCGGGGAGCAGTTCTTC. This chain uses TRBV6-5 with TRBJ2-1, with 7 bases matching TRBD2. CDR1 is MNHEY and CDR2 is SVGAGI in the germline V gene. V gave up 8 bases and J gave up 10 bases; unmatched junction bases: 11. This CDR3 has 13 residues.

This chain uses TRBV19 with TRBJ1-1; D may be TRBD1 (5 bases). V lost 7 bases to trimming and J lost 0 bases, with 9 bases between them. The CDR3 is made up of 13 amino acids. Germline-derived CDR1 and CDR2 are LNHDA and SQIVND (reference sequence). The chain's CDR3 is CASIGRVNTEAFF. The CDR3 DNA reads as TGTGCCAGTATCGGCAGGGTGAACACTGAAGCTTTCTTT. Filled out from reference TRBV19 and TRBJ1-1, the complete variable domain reads DGGITQSPKYLFRKEGQNVTLSCEQNLNHDAMYWYRQDPGQGLRLIYYSQIVNDFQKGDIAEGYSVSREKKESFPLTVTSAQKNPTAFYLCASIGRVNTEAFFGQGTRLTVV.

The chain couples TRBV11-2 to TRBJ1-1, with TRBD1 matching over 7 bases. The CDR3 extends over 15 amino acids. Germline V lookup: CDR1 SGHAT, CDR2 FQNNGV. J lost 0 bases, V lost 8 bases, and 9 bases had no gene match. The CDR3: CASRGQALMNTEAFF. CDR3 nucleotide sequence: TGTGCCAGCCGCGGACAGGCCCTCATGAACACTGAAGCTTTCTTT. The full variable domain, rest sourced from reference TRBV11-2 and TRBJ1-1, is EAGVAQSPRYKIIEKRQSVAFWCNPISGHATLYWYQQILGQGPKLLIQFQNNGVVDDSQLPKDRFSAERLKGVDSTLKIQPAKLEDSAVYLCASRGQALMNTEAFFGQGTRLTVV.

This chain links TRBV24-1 with TRBJ2-3; 7 positions agree with TRBD2. The CDR3 runs 15 residues. After removal of 10 bases from V and 4 bases from J, the junction contained 13 bases not matched to a gene. Per the germline V gene, CDR1 is KGHDR and CDR2 is SFDVKD. Here the CDR3 DNA reads TGTGCCACAGACAATGGCGGGAGAGACGCAGATACGCAGTATTTT. It specifies CATDNGGRDADTQYF.

This rearrangement joins TRBV2 to TRBJ2-1; tentatively, D is TRBD2 (5 bases). V dropped 7 bases and J dropped 8 bases, with 15 bases sitting between them. The germline V gene encodes CDR1 SNHLY and CDR2 FYNNEI. The CDR3 runs 13 residues. CDR3 amino acids: CASNLAVGDEQFF. The CDR3 DNA is TGTGCCAGCAACCTAGCCGTCGGGGATGAGCAGTTCTTC.

V and J are TRBV9 and TRBJ1-3; possible D gene TRBD1, 5 bases. Trimming shortened V by 0 bases and J by 0 bases, and 10 bases separated the two germline ends. Germline V gene data show CDR1 as SGDLS and CDR2 as YYNGEE. The CDR3 covers 16 residues. The chain's CDR3 is CASSVDGGNSGNTIYF. The CDR3 coding sequence is TGTGCCAGCAGCGTAGACGGGGGTAACTCTGGAAACACCATATATTTT.

The chain combines TRBV9 with TRBJ2-1; D unresolved. The CDR3 extends over 15 amino acids. Between the trimmed V and J ends, which lost 0 bases and 0 bases, there was a span of 7 bases. Germline lookup yields CDR1 SGDLS and CDR2 YYNGEE. CDR3 nucleotides: TGTGCCAGCAGCGTAGCCCCCCTCTCCTACAATGAGCAGTTCTTC. Protein: CASSVAPLSYNEQFF.

The chain carries TRBV5-4 and TRBJ2-5; D is ambiguous. The V end lost 1 base, the J end lost 2 bases, and 9 bases lay between the germline ends. Germline CDR1 reads SGHNT; CDR2 reads YYREEE (reference sequence). The CDR3 is 14 amino acids. The CDR3 is CASSLRGRQETQYF. CDR3 in DNA: TGTGCCAGCAGCTTGAGAGGCCGTCAAGAGACCCAGTACTTC.

This sequence joins TRBV6-5 and TRBJ2-1, with D unresolved. Per germline, CDR1 MNHEY and CDR2 SVGAGI. The CDR3 extends over 14 amino acids. Trimming cost V 3 bases and J 4 bases, with 10 bases left between them. CDR3 protein: CASSYTTHYNEQFF. The CDR3 DNA is TGTGCCAGCAGTTATACGACACATTACAATGAGCAGTTCTTC.

The chain joins TRBV4-2 to TRBJ1-2; D not resolved. The CDR3 contains 16 residues. Per the germline V gene, CDR1 is LGHNA and CDR2 is YNFKEQ. V was pared by 0 bases and J by 1 base, with 12 bases between. In DNA form, the CDR3 reads TGTGCCAGCAGCCAAGATGGGCAGGCCAATAACTATGGCTACACCTTC. Amino acid sequence: CASSQDGQANNYGYTF.

V gene TRBV6-5 combines with J gene TRBJ1-4, with a possible D match to TRBD1 (5 bases). This CDR3 has 11 amino acids. The germline gives CDR1 MNHEY, CDR2 SVGAGI. The germline V and J ends were trimmed by 6 bases and 8 bases, with 7 bases remaining between them. The DNA of the CDR3 is TGTGCCAGCAGGGACATGGAAAAACTGTTTTTT. Protein: CASRDMEKLFF.

Note on this clone: Other nucleotide sequences from this sample produce the same CDR3. This chain connects TRBV7-3 to TRBJ2-5; D perhaps matches TRBD1 (6 bases). Trimming shortened V by 1 base and J by 4 bases, and 7 bases separated the two germline ends. Germline loops: CDR1 SGHTA, CDR2 FQGTGA. The CDR3 totals 13 residues. DNA of the CDR3: TGTGCCAGCAGCTTAAGCAGGGGAGAGACCCAGTACTTC. Its translation is CASSLSRGETQYF. Variable domain in full (rest from reference TRBV7-3 and TRBJ2-5): GAGVSQTPSNKVTEKGKYVELRCDPISGHTALYWYRQSLGQGPEFLIYFQGTGAADDSGLPNDRFFAVRPEGSVSTLKIQRTERGDSAVYLCASSLSRGETQYFGPGTRLLVL.

The chain links TRBV19 to TRBJ1-4; a weak D match, TRBD1 (5 bases). The germline V gene encodes CDR1 LNHDA and CDR2 SQIVND (reference sequence). This CDR3 contains 14 residues. V lost 6 bases and J lost 7, with 15 bases in between. CDR3 nucleotide sequence: TGTGCCAGTAGCCCCGGGGGTAGGGGTGAAAAACTGTTTTTT. Its protein product is CASSPGGRGEKLFF.

The chain has TRBV5-1 and TRBJ1-1; 9 bases agree with TRBD1. CDR1 and CDR2 (germline): SGHRS, YFSETQ. The J segment lost 4 bases and the V segment lost 4 bases, leaving 5 bases of the junction unmatched. The CDR3 runs 14 residues. CDR3 residues: CASSRDRATTEAFF. The CDR3 bases are TGCGCCAGCAGCCGGGACAGGGCGACCACTGAAGCTTTCTTT.

V usage is TRBV28 and J usage is TRBJ1-2; D remains ambiguous. Germline V gene data show CDR1 as MDHEN and CDR2 as SYDVKM. V was clipped by 0 bases and J by 9 bases, with 5 bases between them. This CDR3 is built from 11 residues. In DNA form, the CDR3 reads TGTGCCAGCAGTTTATGGCGTAGCTACACCTTC. Translated: CASSLWRSYTF.

The chain links TRBV5-4 to TRBJ1-1; D call uncertain. The CDR3 consists of 15 residues. CDR1 SGHNT and CDR2 YYREEE come from the germline V gene (reference sequence). Trimming left V 0 bases short and J 0 bases short, with 9 bases between. The CDR3 nucleotides are TGTGCCAGCAGCTTGGCCAGGCCAGTGAACACTGAAGCTTTCTTT. As protein: CASSLARPVNTEAFF. Supplemented by reference TRBV5-4 and TRBJ1-1, the full variable domain reads ETGVTQSPTHLIKTRGQQVTLRCSSQSGHNTVSWYQQALGQGPQFIFQYYREEENGRGNFPPRFSGLQFPNYSSELNVNALELDDSALYLCASSLARPVNTEAFFGQGTRLTVV.

The chain combines TRBV9 with TRBJ2-3, with 7 bases aligning to TRBD2. The CDR3 covers 16 residues. V dropped 4 bases and J dropped 3; count of bases not matched to a gene: 11. Germline values: CDR1 SGDLS, CDR2 YYNGEE. The CDR3 region is CASSLRQTSETDTQYF. The CDR3, as DNA: TGTGCCAGCAGCCTAAGGCAAACTAGCGAGACAGATACGCAGTATTTT.

The chain links TRBV9 to TRBJ1-2; possibly TRBD1 for D (6 bases). The CDR3 consists of 11 residues. Between the trimmed V and J ends, which lost 3 bases and 8 bases, there was a span of 8 bases. Germline CDR1 is SGDLS and CDR2 is YYNGEE. The CDR3 reads CASSARGGYTF. In nucleotides, the CDR3 is TGTGCCAGCAGCGCCAGGGGAGGCTACACCTTC.

The rearrangement joins TRBV5-1 to TRBJ2-3; the match to TRBD1 covers 7 bases. This CDR3 spans 15 amino acids. The ends lost 4 bases at V and 4 bases at J; junction bases unmatched: 9. The germline CDR1 and CDR2 sequences are SGHRS and YFSETQ. The CDR3 DNA sequence: TGCGCCAGCAGCCGACAGGGCATGGAGGCAGATACGCAGTATTTT. This translates into CASSRQGMEADTQYF.

The rearrangement uses TRBV9 and TRBJ2-5, with TRBD1 identical over 7 bases. CDR3 length: 14 amino acids. In germline, CDR1 is SGDLS, CDR2 YYNGEE. J gave up 2 bases and V 0 bases, and 1 base lay outside the gene matches. CDR3 amino acids: CASSVEDRQETQYF. As DNA, the CDR3 is TGTGCCAGCAGCGTAGAGGACAGGCAAGAGACCCAGTACTTC.